The clone carrying this T cell receptor beta chain was seen repeatedly, ten times or more. Researchers took RNA transcripts and amplified the TCR beta CDR3 regions from them. First-round RT-PCR of the TCR CDR3 relied on the HTBI primer set. TCRdb reprocessed the multiplex PCR reads via MiXCR and lists one record per CDR3 protein. Of approximately 380,000 distinct CDR3 sequences in the sample, over 12% were seen once. The V end was cut by 0 bases, the J end by 1 base, with 12 bases between. This CDR3 is 15 amino acids long. The germline V gene encodes CDR1 DFQATT and CDR2 SNEGSKA (reference sequence). This record comes from a study of T cells in Graves' hyperthyroidism and ophthalmopathy. Whole-study context: Before treatment of any kind, peripheral blood was taken at initial diagnosis.

This sequence joins TRBV20-1 and TRBJ1-1; tentatively, D is TRBD1 (5 bases). Sequenced sample: blood. This TCR was recovered from a man between 50 and 59 years old with Graves' ophthalmopathy. The CDR3 spells CSARDSLTGNTEAFF. The CDR3 nucleotides read TGCAGTGCTAGAGATTCGCTAACAGGGAACACTGAAGCTTTCTTT.